Each of the 3 T cell receptor beta chains below was sequenced from the same sample in a study of cytomegalovirus exposure and HLA in healthy donors. Primers included in the PCR were 60 Vbeta and 13 Jbeta primers. TCRdb keeps only in-frame clones here, not all; method: immunoSEQ multiplex PCR. The sample records 160,000 or so clones, 75% to 90% being singletons. The sequencing sample was made of PBMCs. The receptor set was obtained from a man aged 25 to 40 in good health and CMV-seronegative.

The rearrangement links TRBV27 to TRBJ1-1, with a possible D match to TRBD1 (6 bases). Germline lookup yields CDR1 MNHEY and CDR2 SMNVEV (reference sequence). The length of the CDR3 is 15 residues. V lost 10 bases to trimming and J lost 2 bases, with 20 bases between them. In DNA form, the CDR3 reads TGTGCCACCAAACTAAGGGGGTCCGTAAACACTGAAGCTTTCTTT. This encodes CATKLRGSVNTEAFF.

The rearrangement links TRBV5-6 to TRBJ2-7, with 9 positions matching TRBD2. CDR3 length: 17 amino acids. Per germline, CDR1 SGHDT and CDR2 YYEEEE. Trimming at V came to 4 bases and at J to 1 base, leaving 12 bases not matched to a gene. In nucleotides, the CDR3 is TGTGCCAGCAGCACCAGCGGGGGGATCCGTATTTCCTACGAGCAGTACTTC. It is translated as CASSTSGGIRISYEQYF.

The J gene is TRBJ2-1, the V gene TRBV7-9; no definite D call. With 3 bases removed from V and 8 bases from J, the gap between germline ends came to 5 bases. The V gene's germline CDR1 is SEHNR and CDR2 FQNEAQ (reference sequence). The CDR3 contains 11 residues. CDR3 nucleotide sequence: TGTGCCAGCAGCTTGGCCGATGAGCAGTTCTTC. Translated: CASSLADEQFF.